This T cell receptor beta chain was captured by sequencing in a study of CD4 T cell repertoires in COVID-19. The overall study: CFSE-low cells expanded roughly nine days with IL-2, then restimulated with other coronavirus spikes. Study findings and constraints: Some SARS-CoV-2 clonotypes, between about 7 and 28%, recurred in SARS-CoV and/or HKU1 cultures.

Trimming at V came to 4 bases and at J to 1 base, leaving 6 bases not matched to a gene. CDR1 and CDR2 (germline): SGHRS, YFSETQ. CDR3 length equals 16 residues. Measured with immunoSEQ multiplex PCR; TCRdb has only the in-frame clones, and not every one. The sample lists roughly 23,000 clones, around 86% occurring once. Sequencing was done directly on freshly isolated, uncultured memory T cells. To note about this clone: The antigen is undetermined.

Sequencing was performed on central memory CD4+ T cells from blood, taken before the COVID-19 pandemic. This TCR was sampled from a human donor who had COVID-19. V usage is TRBV5-1 and J usage is TRBJ2-5, with 11 bases aligning to TRBD2. CDR3: CASSKTSGSVQETQYF. The CDR3 DNA reads TGCGCCAGCAGCAAAACTAGCGGGAGCGTCCAAGAGACCCAGTACTTC.